This entry is about one TCR beta chain. These data belong to a study of cytomegalovirus exposure and HLA in healthy donors. From germline, CDR1 is GTSNPN and CDR2 SVGIG (reference sequence). V lost 4 bases and J lost 10; bases outside the gene matches: 10. CDR3 length equals 15 residues. Researchers ran the PCR with 60 Vbeta and 13 Jbeta primers. Only in-frame clones appear in the TCRdb table, and some are missing; sequencing was by immunoSEQ multiplex PCR. The sample consists of some 250,000 clones, 82% of them appearing once. The chain couples TRBV30 to TRBJ1-6, with 10 bases lining up with TRBD1. Input material: PBMCs. The TCR originated in a woman aged 40 to 50 in good health and CMV-seropositive. CDR3 sequence (DNA): TGTGCCTGGAACGAAGGGACAGGGGCGGGCTCACCCCTCCACTTT. Translating it yields CAWNEGTGAGSPLHF.